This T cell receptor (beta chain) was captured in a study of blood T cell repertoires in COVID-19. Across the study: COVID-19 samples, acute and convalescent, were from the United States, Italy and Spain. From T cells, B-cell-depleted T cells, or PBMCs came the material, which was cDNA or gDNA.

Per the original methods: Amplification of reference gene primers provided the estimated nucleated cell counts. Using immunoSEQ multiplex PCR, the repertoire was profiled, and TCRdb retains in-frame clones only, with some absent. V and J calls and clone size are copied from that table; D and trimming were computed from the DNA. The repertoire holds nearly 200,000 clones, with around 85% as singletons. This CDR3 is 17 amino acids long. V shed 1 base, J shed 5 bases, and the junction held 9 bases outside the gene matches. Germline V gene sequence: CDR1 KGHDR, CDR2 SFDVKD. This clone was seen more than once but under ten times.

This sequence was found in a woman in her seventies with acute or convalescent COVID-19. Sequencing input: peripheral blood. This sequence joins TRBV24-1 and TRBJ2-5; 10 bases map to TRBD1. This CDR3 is CATSDFDADRGRETQYF. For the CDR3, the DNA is TGTGCCACCAGTGATTTTGACGCCGACAGGGGGCGGGAGACCCAGTACTTC.